The 21 T cell receptor beta chains listed next were all sequenced from one sample in a study of molecular identifiers for immune sequencing clone quantification. Via MiXCR, TCRdb re-called the PCR reads, giving one row per CDR3 protein. The repertoire holds about 500,000 distinct CDR3 sequences, with 25% as singletons. The material sequenced was naive CD8+ T cells from blood, with Jurkat cell RNA spiked in. Stated subset: FACS-sorted CD8+CD4-CCR7+CD45RA+ naive T cells. These receptors originate from a human donor in good health. Some libraries in this study had Jurkat cell RNA spiked in.

The chain links TRBV7-9 to TRBJ2-7; possibly TRBD2 for D (5 bases). The V end lost 0 bases, the J end lost 1 base, and 10 bases lay between the germline ends. The CDR3 sequence is 15 residues long. Germline CDR1 reads SEHNR; CDR2 reads FQNEAQ (reference sequence). The CDR3 spells CASSLALGASYEQYF. CDR3 nucleotides: TGTGCCAGCAGCTTAGCATTGGGAGCGTCCTACGAGCAGTACTTC.

The chain carries TRBV12-3 or TRBV12-4 and TRBJ2-1; no clear D. V dropped 7 bases and J dropped 8 bases, with 9 bases sitting between them. This CDR3 contains 11 residues. Here the CDR3 reads CASNQDDEQFF. CDR3 in DNA: TGTGCCAGCAACCAAGACGATGAGCAGTTCTTC.

V and J are TRBV4-1 and TRBJ1-2; D ambiguous. Germline V gene lookup returns CDR1 MGHRA and CDR2 YSYEKL. The CDR3 is 15 amino acids. The V gene lost 2 bases and the J gene lost 0 bases, with 10 bases spanning the gap. CDR3 loop: CASSQTAVANYGYTF. The CDR3 DNA reads TGCGCCAGCAGCCAAACAGCCGTGGCTAACTATGGCTACACCTTC.

The sample holds a few counts of this clonotype. The J gene is TRBJ2-7, the V gene TRBV28; D is unclear. This CDR3 contains 16 residues. Trimming took 2 bases from V and 1 from J, leaving 15 bases between them. The germline CDR1 and CDR2 sequences are MDHEN and SYDVKM. CDR3 protein: CASSLPYGLVSYEQYF. CDR3 DNA: TGTGCCAGCAGTTTACCCTACGGCCTCGTATCCTACGAGCAGTACTTC.

On this clonotype itself: Being one base from a much bigger clone, this may be a read error. The chain is built from TRBV14 and TRBJ1-4, with D uncertain. Germline V gene data show CDR1 as SGHDN and CDR2 as FVKESK. The CDR3 sequence is 15 residues long. CDR3 amino acids: CASSPYAVPNEKLSF. The CDR3 DNA follows: TGTGCCAGCAGCCCATACGCAGTGCCTAATGAAAAACTGTCTTTT. Full variable domain (missing parts from reference TRBV14 and TRBJ1-4): EAGVTQFPSHSVIEKGQTVTLRCDPISGHDNLYWYRRVMGKEIKFLLHFVKESKQDESGMPNNRFLAERTGGTYSTLKVQPAELEDSGVYFCASSPYAVPNEKLSFGSGTQLSVL.

In the case of this clonotype: The junction shows a germline mismatch at one end, possibly a read error. The rearrangement uses TRBV3-1 and TRBJ2-7, with 9 nucleotides matching TRBD1. Germline values: CDR1 LGHDT, CDR2 YNNKEL (reference sequence). The CDR3 covers 15 residues. The CDR3 DNA is TGTGCCAGCAGCCAGCCGGGACAGGGCGCCTACGGGCAGTACTTC. It is translated as CASSQPGQGAYGQYF.

Note on this clonotype: A clone one base away is much larger, so this may be a read error. The CDR3 spells CASSQDSGFSSDTQYF. In DNA, the CDR3 is TGTGCCAGCAGCCAAGATAGCGGGTTTAGCTCAGATACGCAGTATTTT. The chain is built from TRBV3-1 and TRBJ2-3; 7 nucleotides line up with TRBD2. The CDR3 length is 16 residues. Germline V gene sequence: CDR1 LGHDT, CDR2 YNNKEL (reference sequence). The V gene end was trimmed by 0 bases and the J gene end by 4 bases; junction bases not matched to a gene: 7.

The gene calls are TRBV30 and TRBJ1-5; D may be TRBD1 (5 bases). The germline gives CDR1 GTSNPN, CDR2 SVGIG (reference sequence). There are 18 residues in the CDR3. V shed 2 bases and J shed 0 bases, with 20 bases lying between them. The CDR3 protein is CAWSTSGLIFDSNQPQHF. DNA of the CDR3: TGTGCCTGGAGTACCTCGGGACTGATATTCGATAGCAATCAGCCCCAGCATTTT.

This clonotype has a count of ten or more. V is TRBV6-5 and J is TRBJ2-2, with D possibly being TRBD2 (5 bases). This CDR3 contains 16 residues. Per the germline V gene, CDR1 is MNHEY and CDR2 is SVGAGI. Trimming pared 5 bases from V and 5 bases from J, leaving 18 bases between. CDR3 bases: TGTGCCAGCAGTCAAGAACCCACGAGAGGGACCGGGGAGCTGTTTTTT. It translates to CASSQEPTRGTGELFF.

This chain links TRBV30 with TRBJ1-1, with 7 nucleotides matching TRBD1. There are 13 residues in the CDR3. After removal of 4 bases from V and 1 base from J, the junction contained 3 bases not matched to a gene. The germline gives CDR1 GTSNPN, CDR2 SVGIG (reference sequence). CDR3 coding DNA: TGTGCCTGGAAGAGGACAGGGAACACTGAAGCTTTCTTT. As protein: CAWKRTGNTEAFF. Variable domain in full (rest from reference TRBV30 and TRBJ1-1): SQTIHQWPATLVQPVGSPLSLECTVEGTSNPNLYWYRQAAGRGLQLLFYSVGIGQISSEVPQNLSASRPQDRQFILSSKKLLLSDSGFYLCAWKRTGNTEAFFGQGTRLTVV.

V and J are TRBV7-9 and TRBJ2-1; 9 bases are a match to TRBD1. The V gene's germline CDR1 is SEHNR and CDR2 FQNEAQ (reference sequence). The V gene end was trimmed by 4 bases and the J gene end by 4 bases; junction bases not matched to a gene: 14. The CDR3 totals 18 residues. CDR3 amino acids: CASSSGTGRSRGYNEQFF. CDR3 nucleotide sequence: TGTGCCAGCAGCTCCGGGACAGGGCGCTCCCGGGGATACAATGAGCAGTTCTTC.

In its sample, this clonotype was seen many times. CDR3 nucleotide sequence: TGTGCCAGCAGCCCCAGGGACAGCTCCTACGAGCAGTACTTC. As protein: CASSPRDSSYEQYF. J is TRBJ2-7 and V is TRBV7-9, with 7 bases fitting TRBD1. V was clipped by 5 bases and J by 0 bases; unmatched bases: 4. The CDR3 sequence is 14 residues long. The germline CDR1 and CDR2 sequences are SEHNR and FQNEAQ (reference sequence).

At least ten counts were recorded for this clonotype. V and J are TRBV4-1 and TRBJ2-1; D call uncertain. The CDR3 runs 17 residues. The V and J ends lost 3 bases and 0 bases respectively, with 15 bases between them. CDR1 and CDR2 (germline): MGHRA, YSYEKL. CDR3 nucleotides: TGCGCCAGCAGCCAGAACCTTGAGCTGAGCTCCTACAATGAGCAGTTCTTC. This encodes CASSQNLELSSYNEQFF.

The V gene is TRBV18, the J gene TRBJ2-1, with D perhaps matching TRBD1 or TRBD2 (5 bases each). Germline-derived CDR1 and CDR2 are KGHSH and LQKENI. With 0 bases removed from V and 2 bases from J, the gap between germline ends came to 8 bases. The CDR3 runs to 15 residues. The CDR3 loop reads CASSPPGPAYNEQFF. The CDR3 DNA follows: TGTGCCAGCTCACCACCGGGACCAGCCTACAATGAGCAGTTCTTC.

This clonotype appeared many times. This chain links TRBV5-4 with TRBJ2-3; TRBD2 matches at 7 bases. This CDR3 is built from 15 residues. Losses at the gene ends were 0 bases for V and 2 bases for J; bases not matched to a gene: 3. Germline CDR1 reads SGHNT; CDR2 reads YYREEE (reference sequence). CDR3 sequence: CASSLGDYTTDTQYF. CDR3 sequence (DNA): TGTGCCAGCAGCTTGGGGGACTACACCACAGATACGCAGTATTTT.

This clonotype was recorded a few times. The chain employs TRBV18 and TRBJ2-1; TRBD1 aligns across 8 bases. The CDR3 length is 18 residues. Germline values: CDR1 KGHSH, CDR2 LQKENI. J was trimmed by 0 bases and V by 0 bases; bases with no gene match: 7. The CDR3 here is CASSPPLPGQGSYNEQFF. In DNA form, the CDR3 reads TGTGCCAGCTCACCACCCCTCCCTGGACAGGGCTCCTACAATGAGCAGTTCTTC.

The genes are TRBV6-2 or TRBV6-3 and TRBJ2-7, with 7 bases aligning to TRBD1. V shed 4 bases and J 4 bases; nucleotides not matched to a gene: 10. In germline, CDR1 is MNHEY, CDR2 SVGEGT. The CDR3 is 15 amino acids. For the CDR3, the DNA is TGTGCCAGCAGTTCACTAGGACAGGCGCGGTACGAGCAGTACTTC. It yields the protein CASSSLGQARYEQYF.

The V call is TRBV24-1, the J call TRBJ2-1; the match to TRBD2 covers 10 bases. The CDR3 length is 14 residues. CDR1 and CDR2 (germline): KGHDR, SFDVKD. Trimming cost V 5 bases and J 5 bases; bases outside gene matches: 2. The chain's CDR3 is CATSGLAGNNEQFF. CDR3 bases: TGTGCCACCAGTGGACTAGCGGGCAACAATGAGCAGTTCTTC.

The chain carries TRBV6-2 or TRBV6-3 and TRBJ2-2; 8 bases are a match to TRBD1. Germline V CDR1 and CDR2: MNHEY, SVGEGT. V dropped 6 bases and J dropped 6; count of bases not matched to a gene: 9. CDR3 length equals 15 residues. CDR3 sequence: CASSLGQGKAGELFF. The CDR3 bases are TGTGCCAGCAGCCTTGGACAGGGAAAGGCCGGGGAGCTGTTTTTT.

This clonotype was detected a few times. The chain couples TRBV20-1 to TRBJ2-7; TRBD2 aligns across 8 bases. The J segment lost 3 bases and the V segment lost 1 base, leaving 8 bases of the junction unmatched. Looked up from germline, CDR1 is DFQATT and CDR2 is SNEGSKA (reference sequence). The CDR3 spans 15 residues. CDR3 amino acids: CSARGLREAIYEQYF. The CDR3 DNA follows: TGCAGTGCTAGAGGATTGCGGGAGGCGATCTACGAGCAGTACTTC.

This clonotype was recorded a few times. The rearrangement links TRBV6-2 or TRBV6-3 to TRBJ2-3; D is undetermined. Germline V gene lookup returns CDR1 MNHEY and CDR2 SVGEGT. The CDR3 is 16 residues long. Trimming took off 0 bases at V and 3 bases at J, with 13 bases between the two ends. This CDR3 reads CASSYSYRVGTDTQYF. The CDR3 DNA is TGTGCCAGCAGTTACTCGTATCGGGTTGGGACAGATACGCAGTATTTT.